Sequencing of this T cell receptor beta chain was carried out in a study of early T cells in non-severe SARS-CoV-2 infection. Across the study: Sequencing of unsorted whole blood was done on bulk RNA, leaving chains unpaired.

A few counts support this clonotype. Its antigen is not identified. V was cut by 0 bases and J by 4 bases, with 7 bases left in between. This CDR3 has 14 amino acids. Germline V lookup: CDR1 SEHNR, CDR2 FQNEAQ (reference sequence). The TCR library protocol was used to attach unique molecular identifiers. These identifiers were attached to individual cDNA molecules. TCRdb re-derived calls from the 5' RACE reads in MiXCR, one entry per CDR3 protein. This table has 50,000 to 65,000 distinct CDR3 sequences, less than 20% appearing once. Whole-study findings and limits: The matching step, a VDJdb search, favored anti-spike CD8 responses and missed private and CD4 specificities.

The rearrangement links TRBV7-9 to TRBJ2-1, with a possible D match to TRBD2 (6 bases). The starting material was whole blood, obtained at baseline. The clonotype was recovered from an adult who was a healthcare worker with PCR-confirmed SARS-CoV-2 infection or an uninfected control (not recorded which). CDR3 bases: TGTGCCAGCAGCTTAGCGGGGGGTTACAATGAGCAGTTCTTC. Its translation is CASSLAGGYNEQFF.